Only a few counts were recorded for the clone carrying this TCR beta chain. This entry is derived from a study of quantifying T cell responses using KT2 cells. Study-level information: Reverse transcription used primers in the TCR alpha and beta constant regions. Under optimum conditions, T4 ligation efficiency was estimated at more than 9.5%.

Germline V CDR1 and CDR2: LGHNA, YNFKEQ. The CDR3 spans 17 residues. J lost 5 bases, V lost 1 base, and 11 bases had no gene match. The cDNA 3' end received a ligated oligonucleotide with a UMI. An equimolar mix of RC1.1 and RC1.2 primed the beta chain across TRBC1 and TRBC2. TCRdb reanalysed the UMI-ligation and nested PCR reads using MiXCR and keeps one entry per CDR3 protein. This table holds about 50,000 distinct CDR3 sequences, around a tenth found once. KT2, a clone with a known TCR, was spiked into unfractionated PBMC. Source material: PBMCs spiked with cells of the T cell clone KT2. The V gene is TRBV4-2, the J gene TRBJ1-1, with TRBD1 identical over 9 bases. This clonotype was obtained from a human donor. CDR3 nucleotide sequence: TGTGCCAGCAGCCAAGTGCCAGGGACAGGGATTTCGACTGAAGCTTTCTTT. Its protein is CASSQVPGTGISTEAFF.